This section outlines one T cell receptor beta chain sequence together with its context. What it binds is unknown. Chemo-refractory metastatic non-small-cell lung cancer patients received focal radiation with ipilimumab CTLA-4 blockade. The record originates from a study of radiotherapy plus CTLA-4 blockade in lung cancer. Study in general: Disease control was present in 30% to 40% of patients, and objective responses in around 20%. Study outcomes and limitations: Radiotherapy plus ipilimumab was followed by expansion in blood of tumor-derived TCR clones. With interferon-beta, early dynamics of blood T cell clones were reported to best predict response.

Only in-frame clones appear in the TCRdb table, and some are missing; sequencing was by immunoSEQ multiplex PCR. Of about 62,000 clones in the sample, less than 85% are singletons; the top ten hold about 3%. From germline, CDR1 is LNHDA and CDR2 SQIVND (reference sequence). This CDR3 is 15 amino acids long. V lost 2 bases and J lost 6, with 14 bases in between. Sequences were derived from peripheral blood, sampled from a patient treated with radiotherapy plus ipilimumab. This chain joins TRBV19 and TRBJ1-5; D might be TRBD1 (6 bases). This receptor was obtained from a human donor with non-small cell lung cancer who had a complete response to radiotherapy plus ipilimumab. The DNA for the CDR3 is TGTGCCAGTAGTATACGCGGCGGGGGCGGTCAGCCCCAGCATTTT. Translation gives CASSIRGGGGQPQHF.